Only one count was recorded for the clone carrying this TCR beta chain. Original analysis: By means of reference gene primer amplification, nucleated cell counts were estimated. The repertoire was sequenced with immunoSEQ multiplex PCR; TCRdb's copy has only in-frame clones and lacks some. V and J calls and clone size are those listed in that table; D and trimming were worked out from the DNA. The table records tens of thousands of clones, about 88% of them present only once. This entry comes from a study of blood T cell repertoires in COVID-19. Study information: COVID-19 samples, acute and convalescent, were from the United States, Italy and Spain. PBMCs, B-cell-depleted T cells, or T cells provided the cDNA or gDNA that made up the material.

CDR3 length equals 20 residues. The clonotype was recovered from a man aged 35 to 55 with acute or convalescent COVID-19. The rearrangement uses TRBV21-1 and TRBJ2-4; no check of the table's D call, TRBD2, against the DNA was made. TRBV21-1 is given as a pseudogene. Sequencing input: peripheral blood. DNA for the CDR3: TGTGCCAGCCCAAAGCTGGGGAGACTAGCGGGAGGTCGAGCCAAAAACATTCAGTACTTC. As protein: CASPKLGRLAGGRAKNIQYF.